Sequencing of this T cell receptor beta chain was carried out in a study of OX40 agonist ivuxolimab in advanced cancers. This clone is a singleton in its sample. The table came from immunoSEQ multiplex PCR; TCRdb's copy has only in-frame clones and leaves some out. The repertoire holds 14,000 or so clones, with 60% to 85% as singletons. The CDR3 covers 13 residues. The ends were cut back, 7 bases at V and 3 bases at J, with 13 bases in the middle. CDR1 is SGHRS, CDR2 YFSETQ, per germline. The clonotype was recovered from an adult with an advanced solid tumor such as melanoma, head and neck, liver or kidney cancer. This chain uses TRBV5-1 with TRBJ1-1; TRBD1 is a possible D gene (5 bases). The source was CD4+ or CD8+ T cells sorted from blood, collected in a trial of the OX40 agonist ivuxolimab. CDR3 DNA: TGCGCCAGCTACATCGCAGGGCACACTGAAGCTTTCTTT. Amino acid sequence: CASYIAGHTEAFF.